This is a list of T cell receptor beta chains from one sample in a study of CD8 T cells in Susac syndrome. MiXCR, run by TCRdb on the immunoSEQ multiplex PCR reads, gives a single entry per CDR3 protein. Seen here are some 300,000 distinct CDR3 sequences, around 91% observed once, and the top ten hold around 0.18%. The sample taken for sequencing was CD8+ T cells from PBMCs. The receptors stem from a human donor with multiple sclerosis. Each CDR3 is given with its conserved first and last residue. The order of the fields is clone size, V gene, D gene, J gene, CDR3 protein, CDR3 DNA. A D gene is named only where the DNA matches it firmly. Size values are once, few and many counts, or a class for expanded clones, and some rows have none.

-,TRBV9,-,TRBJ1-1,CASSVGSRNTEAFF,TGTGCCAGCAGCGTTGGGTCGAGGAACACTGAAGCTTTCTTT
-,TRBV15,TRBD1,TRBJ1-5,CATSRGPSGGPGQPQHF,TGTGCCACCAGCAGAGGTCCTTCAGGGGGCCCCGGTCAGCCCCAGCATTTT
-,TRBV6-2/TRBV6-3,-,TRBJ1-1,CASRARGGTEAFF,TGTGCCAGCCGTGCGAGGGGAGGAACTGAAGCTTTCTTT
once,TRBV12-1,-,TRBJ1-1,CASSRQGDNTEAFF,TGTGCCAGCAGCCGACAGGGGGACAACACTGAAGCTTTCTTT
-,TRBV4-2,-,TRBJ1-5,CASSQDGAFPDVLNQPQHF,TGTGCCAGCAGCCAAGATGGGGCCTTCCCGGACGTGCTAAATCAGCCCCAGCATTTT
-,TRBV5-5,TRBD2,TRBJ2-7,CASTPSSGEKYEQYF,TGTGCCAGCACCCCTTCGAGCGGGGAGAAGTACGAGCAGTACTTC
-,TRBV29-1,-,TRBJ1-1,CSVEGLQAVAFF,TGCAGCGTTGAGGGTTTGCAGGCCGTGGCTTTCTTT
-,TRBV27,TRBD2,TRBJ2-5,CASSEGLAGAYQETQYF,TGTGCCAGCAGTGAGGGACTAGCGGGAGCATACCAAGAGACCCAGTACTTC
-,TRBV28,-,TRBJ2-1,CASSYIVNEQFF,TGTGCCAGCAGTTATATAGTCAATGAGCAGTTCTTC
once,TRBV19,-,TRBJ1-3,CASSIEQLSGNTIYF,TGTGCCAGTAGTATTGAACAGCTCTCTGGAAACACCATATATTTT
few,TRBV12-3/TRBV12-4,-,TRBJ2-2,CASSLGQQNTGELFF,TGTGCCAGCAGTTTAGGGCAGCAGAACACCGGGGAGCTGTTTTTT
-,TRBV9,-,TRBJ2-1,CASKGGTYNEQFF,TGTGCCAGCAAGGGGGGCACCTACAATGAGCAGTTCTTC
-,TRBV9,-,TRBJ2-7,CAPPLTGSYEQYF,TGTGCCCCCCCTCTGACAGGCTCCTACGAGCAGTACTTC
-,TRBV6-1,-,TRBJ2-1,CASSESPGYEQFF,TGTGCCAGCAGTGAATCACCCGGGTATGAGCAGTTCTTC
-,TRBV2,-,TRBJ2-1,CASGPSNEQFF,TGTGCCAGCGGACCTTCCAATGAGCAGTTCTTC
-,TRBV19,-,TRBJ2-2,CASSIDLGTFHTEELFF,TGTGCCAGTAGTATAGATCTAGGGACGTTCCACACCGAGGAGCTGTTTTTT
-,TRBV20-1,-,TRBJ2-1,CSARDQGAEANEQFF,TGCAGTGCTAGAGATCAAGGCGCAGAGGCCAATGAGCAGTTCTTC
-,TRBV30,-,TRBJ2-3,CAWSSLASTDTQYF,TGTGCCTGGAGTTCGCTAGCTAGCACAGATACGCAGTATTTT
-,TRBV12-3/TRBV12-4,TRBD2,TRBJ2-1,CASNPSGGFYNEQFF,TGTGCCAGCAACCCTAGCGGGGGGTTCTACAATGAGCAGTTCTTC
-,TRBV9,TRBD2,TRBJ2-2,CASSTTPGTRTGELFF,TGTGCCAGCAGCACCACCCCCGGGACTAGGACCGGGGAGCTGTTTTTT
-,TRBV28,-,TRBJ2-7,CASAATGPYEQYF,TGTGCCAGCGCCGCAACAGGGCCCTACGAGCAGTACTTC
-,TRBV13,TRBD2,TRBJ2-7,CASSGTGTISYEQYF,TGTGCCAGCAGCGGTACCGGGACTATCTCCTACGAGCAGTACTTC
-,TRBV5-4,TRBD1,TRBJ1-6,CASSFWGQLSNNSPLHF,TGTGCCAGCAGCTTCTGGGGACAGCTCAGTAATAATTCACCCCTCCACTTT
-,TRBV4-1,-,TRBJ2-7,CASSQSSDNRWYEQYF,TGCGCCAGCAGCCAAAGCTCAGACAACCGTTGGTACGAGCAGTACTTC
-,TRBV10-3,TRBD1,TRBJ1-2,CAISESGQGFGNYGYTF,TGTGCCATCAGTGAGTCGGGACAGGGGTTCGGTAACTATGGCTACACCTTC
-,TRBV13,-,TRBJ2-7,CASSLGGGRSYEQYF,TGTGCCAGCAGCTTAGGCGGGGGCCGCTCCTACGAGCAGTACTTC
once,TRBV7-3,-,TRBJ2-4,CASSPPARSEQENIQYF,TGTGCCAGCAGCCCCCCAGCCAGGTCAGAACAAGAAAACATTCAGTACTTC
-,TRBV9,-,TRBJ2-2,CASSVEVGREDTGELFF,TGTGCCAGCAGCGTAGAGGTCGGTAGGGAGGACACCGGGGAGCTGTTTTTT
once,TRBV19,-,TRBJ2-4,CASNKGQSRLAKNIQYF,TGTGCCAGTAATAAGGGGCAGAGTAGACTAGCCAAAAACATTCAGTACTTC
-,TRBV4-2,-,TRBJ2-1,CASSQIAEDYNEQFF,TGTGCCAGCAGCCAAATAGCAGAAGACTACAATGAGCAGTTCTTC
-,TRBV11-2,TRBD2,TRBJ2-2,CASSLGPGRFTGELFF,TGTGCCAGCTCCTTAGGCCCCGGGAGGTTCACCGGGGAGCTGTTTTTT
-,TRBV2,-,TRBJ2-1,CASTYLLPPGGLYNEQFF,TGTGCCAGCACCTACCTTTTACCCCCGGGTGGGCTATACAATGAGCAGTTCTTC
-,TRBV4-3,TRBD1,TRBJ1-4,CASSPRDRGWEKLFF,TGCGCCAGCAGCCCCCGGGACAGGGGATGGGAAAAACTGTTTTTT
-,TRBV27,-,TRBJ2-1,CASSSPAGYNEQFF,TGTGCCAGCAGTTCCCCGGCCGGGTACAATGAGCAGTTCTTC
-,TRBV5-1,-,TRBJ2-7,CASSLIKGGEQYF,TGCGCCAGCAGCTTGATAAAGGGCGGCGAGCAGTACTTC
-,TRBV7-9,-,TRBJ2-2,CAGEGVPDTGELFF,TGTGCCGGCGAGGGAGTTCCGGACACCGGGGAGCTGTTTTTT
once,TRBV19,-,TRBJ2-1,CASSTTGPERQFF,TGTGCCAGTAGTACCACCGGCCCCGAACGGCAGTTCTTC
-,TRBV5-6,-,TRBJ2-7,CASSFDTAYEQYF,TGTGCCAGCAGCTTTGACACAGCCTACGAGCAGTACTTC
few,TRBV6-1,-,TRBJ2-3,CASSRTTPDTQYF,TGTGCCAGCAGTCGGACTACGCCAGATACGCAGTATTTT
-,TRBV20-1,-,TRBJ2-3,CSARAEGGAYTDTQYF,TGCAGTGCTAGAGCGGAGGGCGGGGCGTACACAGATACGCAGTATTTT
-,TRBV7-9,-,TRBJ2-7,CASSLNGLYEQYF,TGTGCCAGCAGCTTGAACGGTCTCTACGAGCAGTACTTC
-,TRBV12-3/TRBV12-4,-,TRBJ2-5,CASSLSVSAYQETQYF,TGTGCCAGCAGTTTATCTGTGTCAGCGTACCAAGAGACCCAGTACTTC
-,TRBV2,-,TRBJ1-4,CATTRRALIEKLFF,TGTGCCACCACCCGGAGGGCCTTGATCGAAAAACTGTTTTTT
-,TRBV4-3,TRBD2,TRBJ2-7,CASSQEGLAEFYEQYF,TGCGCCAGCAGCCAAGAGGGACTAGCGGAATTCTACGAGCAGTACTTC
-,TRBV24-1,-,TRBJ2-7,CATSDSGTAHEQYF,TGTGCCACCAGTGATTCCGGGACGGCTCACGAGCAGTACTTC
-,TRBV4-3,TRBD2,TRBJ2-1,CASSQEIGTSGRNGQFF,TGCGCCAGCAGCCAAGAAATAGGGACTAGCGGGAGGAATGGGCAGTTCTTC
few,TRBV7-9,TRBD2,TRBJ2-3,CASSPGLAGPTDTQYF,TGTGCCAGCAGCCCCGGACTAGCGGGACCCACAGATACGCAGTATTTT
-,TRBV12-3/TRBV12-4,-,TRBJ2-2,CASSLSRAGGTGELFF,TGTGCCAGCAGCCTGAGCAGGGCGGGTGGCACCGGGGAGCTGTTTTTT
-,TRBV27,-,TRBJ2-1,CASSLGGMSEQFF,TGTGCCAGCAGTTTAGGAGGGATGAGTGAGCAGTTCTTC
-,TRBV7-2,TRBD2,TRBJ2-3,CASSLSLAGGAAHTDTQYF,TGTGCCAGCAGCTTGTCGCTAGCGGGGGGGGCGGCGCACACAGATACGCAGTATTTT